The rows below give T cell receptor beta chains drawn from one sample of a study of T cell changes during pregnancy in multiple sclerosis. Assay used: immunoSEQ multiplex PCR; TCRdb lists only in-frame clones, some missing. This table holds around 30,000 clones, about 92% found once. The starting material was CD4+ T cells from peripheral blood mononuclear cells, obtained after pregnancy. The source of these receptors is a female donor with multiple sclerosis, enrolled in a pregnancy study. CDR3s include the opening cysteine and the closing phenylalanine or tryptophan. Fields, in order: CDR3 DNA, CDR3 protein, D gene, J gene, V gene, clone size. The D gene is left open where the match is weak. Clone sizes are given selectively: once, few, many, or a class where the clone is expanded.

CDR3 DNA: TGTGCCAGCAGCTTAGGGCCCAGGGGGTTCGAGCAGTACTTC
CDR3 protein: CASSLGPRGFEQYF
D gene: TRBD1
J gene: TRBJ2-7
V gene: TRBV11-2
clone size: -

CDR3 DNA: TGTGCCAGCAGACCGGGACTCCTGAACACCGGGGAGCTGTTTTTT
CDR3 protein: CASRPGLLNTGELFF
D gene: -
J gene: TRBJ2-2
V gene: TRBV7-3
clone size: -

CDR3 DNA: TGTGCCAGCAGCAAAACAGGCTCTCGACAAAGTCGGGCCAACGTCCTGACTTTC
CDR3 protein: CASSKTGSRQSRANVLTF
D gene: -
J gene: TRBJ2-6
V gene: TRBV11-3
clone size: -

CDR3 DNA: TGTGCCACCAGCAGAGATCGGGGGACAGCCTACAATGAGCAGTTCTTC
CDR3 protein: CATSRDRGTAYNEQFF
D gene: -
J gene: TRBJ2-1
V gene: TRBV15
clone size: once

CDR3 DNA: TGTGCCAGCAGCTTGGCCGCCGGGACTAGCGTATATGAGCAGTTCTTC
CDR3 protein: CASSLAAGTSVYEQFF
D gene: TRBD2
J gene: TRBJ2-1
V gene: TRBV5-8
clone size: -

CDR3 DNA: TGTGCCAGCAGCCAGGGGGCAAGGGGCACTGAAGCTTTCTTT
CDR3 protein: CASSQGARGTEAFF
D gene: TRBD1
J gene: TRBJ1-1
V gene: TRBV25-1
clone size: once

CDR3 DNA: TGTGCCAGTAGTAGAACACTCCCAGGGACAGGCAATCAGCCCCAGCATTTT
CDR3 protein: CASSRTLPGTGNQPQHF
D gene: TRBD1
J gene: TRBJ1-5
V gene: TRBV19
clone size: -

CDR3 DNA: TGTGCCAGCAGTGAATGGAGGAGCTCTGGAAACACCATATATTTT
CDR3 protein: CASSEWRSSGNTIYF
D gene: -
J gene: TRBJ1-3
V gene: TRBV25-1
clone size: -

CDR3 DNA: TGTGCCAGTATTCGGTCTGCAGGGCACCAGCCCCAGCATTTT
CDR3 protein: CASIRSAGHQPQHF
D gene: -
J gene: TRBJ1-5
V gene: TRBV19
clone size: -

CDR3 DNA: TGTGCCAGCAGCGACGGGACATACGCTGGAAACACCATATATTTT
CDR3 protein: CASSDGTYAGNTIYF
D gene: -
J gene: TRBJ1-3
V gene: TRBV5-6
clone size: few

CDR3 DNA: TGCGCCAGCAGTGAAACAGAATACGAGCAGTACTTC
CDR3 protein: CASSETEYEQYF
D gene: -
J gene: TRBJ2-7
V gene: TRBV10-2
clone size: -

CDR3 DNA: TGTGCCAGCAGTCCCAAGACAGGAAACTATGGCTACACCTTC
CDR3 protein: CASSPKTGNYGYTF
D gene: -
J gene: TRBJ1-2
V gene: TRBV27
clone size: -

CDR3 DNA: TGTGCCAGCAGTTACAGGACAGATAATGAAAAACTGTTTTTT
CDR3 protein: CASSYRTDNEKLFF
D gene: -
J gene: TRBJ1-4
V gene: TRBV6-5
clone size: -

CDR3 DNA: TGTGCCTGGAGACGACAGGGAGGCGAGCAGTTCTTC
CDR3 protein: CAWRRQGGEQFF
D gene: -
J gene: TRBJ2-1
V gene: TRBV30
clone size: -

CDR3 DNA: TGTGCCAGCAGTTTGGACGGCCAGGGGCAGCCCCAGCATTTT
CDR3 protein: CASSLDGQGQPQHF
D gene: -
J gene: TRBJ1-5
V gene: TRBV27
clone size: -

CDR3 DNA: TGTGCCAGCAGCCGGTATGGGGAGCTGTTTTTT
CDR3 protein: CASSRYGELFF
D gene: -
J gene: TRBJ2-2
V gene: TRBV5-8
clone size: -

CDR3 DNA: TGTGCCAGCAGCAATGGACAGAATTCACCCCTCCACTTT
CDR3 protein: CASSNGQNSPLHF
D gene: -
J gene: TRBJ1-6
V gene: TRBV6-5
clone size: -

CDR3 DNA: TGCGCCAGCAGCTTGGACAGAAGTAATGAAAAACTGTTTTTT
CDR3 protein: CASSLDRSNEKLFF
D gene: -
J gene: TRBJ1-4
V gene: TRBV5-1
clone size: -

CDR3 DNA: TGTGCCAGCAGCCCGATCCAGGGGACGGTGACCTACGAGCAGTACTTC
CDR3 protein: CASSPIQGTVTYEQYF
D gene: -
J gene: TRBJ2-7
V gene: TRBV14
clone size: -

CDR3 DNA: TGTGCCAGCAGCTATCCGGGACAGGGTAACTATGGCTACACCTTC
CDR3 protein: CASSYPGQGNYGYTF
D gene: TRBD1
J gene: TRBJ1-2
V gene: TRBV11-2
clone size: -

CDR3 DNA: TGCGCCAGCAGCGGCCAGACAGATTCACCCCTCCACTTT
CDR3 protein: CASSGQTDSPLHF
D gene: -
J gene: TRBJ1-6
V gene: TRBV5-1
clone size: -

CDR3 DNA: TGTGCCAGCAGCACCTTTATGGCGGGAGCGGACAATGAGCAGTTCTTC
CDR3 protein: CASSTFMAGADNEQFF
D gene: TRBD2
J gene: TRBJ2-1
V gene: TRBV5-4
clone size: -

CDR3 DNA: TGTGCCTGGAGTGTATCCGGGGGCACTGAAGCTTTCTTT
CDR3 protein: CAWSVSGGTEAFF
D gene: -
J gene: TRBJ1-1
V gene: TRBV30
clone size: -

CDR3 DNA: TGCGCCAGCACCATGGAGGGGTGGGTGACGGCCAACTTCTACAATGAGCAGTTCTTC
CDR3 protein: CASTMEGWVTANFYNEQFF
D gene: -
J gene: TRBJ2-1
V gene: TRBV23-1
clone size: -

CDR3 DNA: TGTGCCTGGAGCGGGACAGGGGCGGCGAGGGCTTTCTTT
CDR3 protein: CAWSGTGAARAFF
D gene: TRBD1
J gene: TRBJ1-1
V gene: TRBV30
clone size: -

CDR3 DNA: TGCGCCAGCAGCCAAGATGAAGGGGACAATGGAAACACCATATATTTT
CDR3 protein: CASSQDEGDNGNTIYF
D gene: -
J gene: TRBJ1-3
V gene: TRBV4-1
clone size: -

CDR3 DNA: TGTGCCTGGAGTGTACTGGGTCAGGCCTACGAGCAGTACTTC
CDR3 protein: CAWSVLGQAYEQYF
D gene: -
J gene: TRBJ2-7
V gene: TRBV30
clone size: -

CDR3 DNA: TGTGCCAGCAGCGTAGTTTTGGGCAGGGATCCTCTCACAGATACGCAGTATTTT
CDR3 protein: CASSVVLGRDPLTDTQYF
D gene: -
J gene: TRBJ2-3
V gene: TRBV9
clone size: few

CDR3 DNA: TGTGCCAGCAGCTTATCCAGTACGGGAAACACCGGGGAGCTGTTTTTT
CDR3 protein: CASSLSSTGNTGELFF
D gene: -
J gene: TRBJ2-2
V gene: TRBV7-3
clone size: -

CDR3 DNA: TGTGCCATCAGTGAGAATGAGGGGGCGAGAGAGCAGTACTTC
CDR3 protein: CAISENEGAREQYF
D gene: TRBD1
J gene: TRBJ2-7
V gene: TRBV10-3
clone size: -

CDR3 DNA: TGTGCCAGTAGTATAGTTCGGCAGGTTGAGGGTCAGCCCCAGCATTTT
CDR3 protein: CASSIVRQVEGQPQHF
D gene: -
J gene: TRBJ1-5
V gene: TRBV19
clone size: once

CDR3 DNA: -
CDR3 protein: CASSILGQHYEQYF
D gene: -
J gene: TRBJ2-7
V gene: TRBV6-5
clone size: -

CDR3 DNA: TGTGCCACGGAGACAGGGGGCGGGGAGACCCAGTACTTC
CDR3 protein: CATETGGGETQYF
D gene: TRBD1
J gene: TRBJ2-5
V gene: TRBV2
clone size: -

CDR3 DNA: TGTGCCAGCACTCGGACAGGGGAGTCTGGAAACACCATATATTTT
CDR3 protein: CASTRTGESGNTIYF
D gene: TRBD1
J gene: TRBJ1-3
V gene: TRBV27
clone size: -

CDR3 DNA: TGTGCCAGCAGCTGGGGGACAGTGAACACTGAAGCTTTCTTT
CDR3 protein: CASSWGTVNTEAFF
D gene: TRBD1
J gene: TRBJ1-1
V gene: TRBV7-9
clone size: few

CDR3 DNA: TGTGCCAGCAGTGAGGGCTCTGGGGCCAACGTCCTGACTTTC
CDR3 protein: CASSEGSGANVLTF
D gene: -
J gene: TRBJ2-6
V gene: TRBV6-6
clone size: -

CDR3 DNA: TGTGCCAGCAGCTTAGCCGGGACAGGGAACACTGAAGCTTTCTTT
CDR3 protein: CASSLAGTGNTEAFF
D gene: TRBD1
J gene: TRBJ1-1
V gene: TRBV11-2
clone size: -

CDR3 DNA: TGTGCCAGCAGGGGGGGGGAATCGAACAATCAGCCCCAGCATTTT
CDR3 protein: CASRGGESNNQPQHF
D gene: -
J gene: TRBJ1-5
V gene: TRBV6-1
clone size: -

CDR3 DNA: TGTGCCAGCAGCACAATTCAGACAGGAAGGTCTAGTGGCTACACCTTC
CDR3 protein: CASSTIQTGRSSGYTF
D gene: -
J gene: TRBJ1-2
V gene: TRBV7-2
clone size: -

CDR3 DNA: TGTGCCAGCAGCCAGCCCGGGACAGTGGATTCACCCCTCCACTTT
CDR3 protein: CASSQPGTVDSPLHF
D gene: TRBD1
J gene: TRBJ1-6
V gene: TRBV4-2
clone size: -

CDR3 DNA: TGTGCCAGTTCGAGGGAGGGACAGGGAAGAGACATTCAGTACTTC
CDR3 protein: CASSREGQGRDIQYF
D gene: TRBD1
J gene: TRBJ2-4
V gene: TRBV27
clone size: -

CDR3 DNA: TGTGCCTGGATGGGCTCGCCAGCTGAAAAACTGTTTTTT
CDR3 protein: CAWMGSPAEKLFF
D gene: -
J gene: TRBJ1-4
V gene: TRBV30
clone size: -

CDR3 DNA: TGTGCCAGCATTGACCTGGTGAGGCTCGGGAAAGCTTTCTTT
CDR3 protein: CASIDLVRLGKAFF
D gene: -
J gene: TRBJ1-1
V gene: TRBV27
clone size: few

CDR3 DNA: TGTGCCATCAGGGGACAGGGGGCGGCCGGGGAGCTGTTTTTT
CDR3 protein: CAIRGQGAAGELFF
D gene: TRBD1
J gene: TRBJ2-2
V gene: TRBV10-3
clone size: -

CDR3 DNA: TGCGGCACCGGGACAGGACATACCGGGGAGCTGTTTTTT
CDR3 protein: CGTGTGHTGELFF
D gene: TRBD1
J gene: TRBJ2-2
V gene: TRBV29-1
clone size: -

CDR3 DNA: TGTGCCGGGATATCCGGGACAGGAACCTACGAGCAGTACTTC
CDR3 protein: CAGISGTGTYEQYF
D gene: TRBD1
J gene: TRBJ2-7
V gene: TRBV30
clone size: once

CDR3 DNA: TGTGCCAGCAGGTCCGGGACAGGGGACAATGAGCAGTTCTTC
CDR3 protein: CASRSGTGDNEQFF
D gene: TRBD1
J gene: TRBJ2-1
V gene: TRBV6-6
clone size: -

CDR3 DNA: TGTGCCAGCAGTTTAAGGACAGGAGCCTACGAGCAGTACTTC
CDR3 protein: CASSLRTGAYEQYF
D gene: TRBD1
J gene: TRBJ2-7
V gene: TRBV7-9
clone size: -

CDR3 DNA: TGTGCCAGCAGCTTGGGAGCGGGATCCCAGGGCGAGCAGTACTTC
CDR3 protein: CASSLGAGSQGEQYF
D gene: TRBD2
J gene: TRBJ2-7
V gene: TRBV5-4
clone size: -

CDR3 DNA: TGTGCCAGCAGGGAACAGGGGAAGAGGGGCGGGGAGCTGTTTTTT
CDR3 protein: CASREQGKRGGELFF
D gene: TRBD1
J gene: TRBJ2-2
V gene: TRBV6-1
clone size: -

CDR3 DNA: TGTGCCAGCAGCTTTGAGAGAAACACTGAAGCTTTCTTT
CDR3 protein: CASSFERNTEAFF
D gene: -
J gene: TRBJ1-1
V gene: TRBV5-5
clone size: -

CDR3 DNA: TGTGCCAGTAGTACACAATGGAGCGGCAGGGGAAGGGACGGCTACACCTTC
CDR3 protein: CASSTQWSGRGRDGYTF
D gene: -
J gene: TRBJ1-2
V gene: TRBV19
clone size: -

CDR3 DNA: TGTGCCAGTAGTATAGGGGACAGGTGGACCGGGGAGCTGTTTTTT
CDR3 protein: CASSIGDRWTGELFF
D gene: TRBD1
J gene: TRBJ2-2
V gene: TRBV19
clone size: -

CDR3 DNA: TGTGCCTGGACCAGAAACACAGATACGCAGTATTTT
CDR3 protein: CAWTRNTDTQYF
D gene: -
J gene: TRBJ2-3
V gene: TRBV30
clone size: -